The 14 T cell receptor beta chains given below trace back to one sample, sequenced in a study of CD8 T cells in ankylosing spondylitis. Each CDR3 protein is one row after TCRdb ran MiXCR on the 5' RACE reads. The sample lists 290,000 or so distinct CDR3 sequences, 20% seen once, with around 3.2% in the top ten. Sequencing was performed on blood, either unsorted or a sorted T cell fraction (not recorded which). The receptors were gathered from a female donor with ankylosing spondylitis or in good health (not recorded which).

This clonotype was counted a few times. The rearrangement joins TRBV6-1 to TRBJ2-7; 11 nucleotides agree with TRBD2. The CDR3 loop spans 16 amino acids. The germline CDR1 and CDR2 sequences are MNHNS and SASEGT. V lost 6 bases to trimming and J lost 3 bases; unmatched junction nucleotides: 10. The CDR3 region is CASSQLAGVIIYEQYF. DNA of the CDR3: TGTGCCAGCAGCCAACTAGCGGGAGTGATTATCTACGAGCAGTACTTC.

This clonotype came up a few times. The DNA for the CDR3 is TGTGCCAGCAGCTTCAGAGGGAGTGCCCAGTACTTC. Its protein product is CASSFRGSAQYF. The chain is built from TRBV7-2 and TRBJ2-5; D is possibly TRBD2 (5 bases). V was shortened by 3 bases and J by 9 bases, with 11 bases between the two germline ends. This CDR3 has 12 amino acids. From germline, CDR1 is SGHTA and CDR2 FQGNSA.

The genes are TRBV12-3 or TRBV12-4 and TRBJ1-2; D is unclear. Trimming shortened V by 5 bases and J by 8 bases, and 12 bases separated the two germline ends. The CDR3 extends over 12 amino acids. The CDR3 sequence is CASSMGLEGYTF. The CDR3 DNA sequence: TGTGCCAGCAGTATGGGCCTCGAAGGCTACACCTTC.

Only a few counts were recorded for this clonotype. The V gene is TRBV7-2, the J gene TRBJ1-4; no clear D gene. Germline CDR1 and CDR2: SGHTA and FQGNSA. This CDR3 region has 14 residues. V was cut by 5 bases and J by 5 bases, with 12 bases left in between. The DNA for the CDR3 is TGTGCCAGCAGCCTGGGTCTCCCGAATGAAAAACTGTTTTTT. It codes for CASSLGLPNEKLFF.

A few counts support this clonotype. The chain couples TRBV5-1 to TRBJ2-7, with 7 bases identical to TRBD2. The germline gives CDR1 SGHRS, CDR2 YFSETQ. V was clipped by 3 bases and J by 5 bases; unmatched bases: 11. The CDR3 has 15 amino acids. The DNA of the CDR3 is TGCGCCAGCAGCTCGGTGGGAGGGCCTGTCGACGAGCAGTACTTC. This gives the protein CASSSVGGPVDEQYF. The whole variable domain, remainder taken from reference TRBV5-1 and TRBJ2-7, is KAGVTQTPRYLIKTRGQQVTLSCSPISGHRSVSWYQQTPGQGLQFLFEYFSETQRNKGNFPGRFSGRQFSNSRSEMNVSTLELGDSALYLCASSSVGGPVDEQYFGPGTRLTVT.

The chain is built from TRBV24-1 and TRBJ2-1; no clear D gene. This CDR3 region has 12 residues. Trimming took off 7 bases at V and 10 bases at J, with 13 bases between the two ends. The V gene's germline CDR1 is KGHDR and CDR2 SFDVKD. Here the CDR3 DNA reads TGTGCCACCAGCCGACCTTACGGGGAGCAGTTCTTC. It is translated as CATSRPYGEQFF.

This chain uses TRBV3-1 with TRBJ2-1; 8 bases match TRBD1. Losses at the gene ends were 1 base for V and 8 bases for J; bases not matched to a gene: 7. The length of the CDR3 is 15 residues. The germline V gene encodes CDR1 LGHDT and CDR2 YNNKEL (reference sequence). CDR3 DNA sequence: TGTGCCAGCAGCCAAGCGGTGCAGGGGGCGTATGAGCAGTTCTTC. Protein sequence: CASSQAVQGAYEQFF.

J is TRBJ1-4 and V is TRBV20-1, with 9 nucleotides matching TRBD1. The CDR3 consists of 15 residues. CDR1 DFQATT and CDR2 SNEGSKA come from the germline V gene (reference sequence). V trimming: 5 bases; J trimming: 7 bases; junction bases outside the gene matches: 11. This chain's CDR3 is CSAHSNRGPGEKLFF. The CDR3 DNA is TGCAGTGCTCATTCCAACAGGGGGCCCGGTGAAAAACTGTTTTTT.

The gene calls are TRBV5-1 and TRBJ2-7; TRBD1 agrees at 10 bases. J gave up 6 bases and V 0 bases, and 3 bases lay outside the gene matches. CDR1 SGHRS and CDR2 YFSETQ come from the germline V gene. The CDR3 spans 14 residues. The CDR3 loop is CASSLGDRGTEQYF. Here the CDR3 DNA reads TGCGCCAGCAGCTTGGGGGACAGGGGAACCGAGCAGTACTTC.

This sequence joins TRBV7-2 and TRBJ2-3, with D possibly matching TRBD2 (6 bases). V was shortened by 4 bases and J by 4 bases, with 12 bases between the two germline ends. The CDR3 has 14 amino acids. Germline V lookup: CDR1 SGHTA, CDR2 FQGNSA. The CDR3 region is CASSWGREADTQYF. The CDR3, as DNA: TGTGCCAGCAGCTGGGGCAGGGAGGCAGATACGCAGTATTTT.

The CDR3 sequence: CASSLGWWEDTQYF. The CDR3 region has the DNA TGTGCCAGCAGCTTGGGTTGGTGGGAAGATACGCAGTATTTT. V usage is TRBV7-2 and J usage is TRBJ2-3; the D is unclear. CDR1 SGHTA and CDR2 FQGNSA come from the germline V gene. This CDR3 region has 14 residues. The germline V and J ends were trimmed by 3 bases and 5 bases, with 12 bases remaining between them.

This clonotype was counted a few times. The chain has TRBV2 and TRBJ2-4; 11 nucleotides match TRBD2. J was trimmed by 0 bases and V by 3 bases; bases with no gene match: 7. CDR1 is SNHLY and CDR2 is FYNNEI in the germline V gene. This CDR3 is built from 18 residues. The chain's CDR3 is CASSEGSGRALAKNIQYF. The CDR3 nucleotides are TGTGCCAGCAGTGAGGGTAGCGGGAGGGCTCTAGCCAAAAACATTCAGTACTTC. Drawing the rest from reference TRBV2 and TRBJ2-4, the complete variable domain is EPEVTQTPSHQVTQMGQEVILRCVPISNHLYFYWYRQILGQKVEFLVSFYNNEISEKSEIFDDQFSVERPDGSNFTLKIRSTKLEDSAMYFCASSEGSGRALAKNIQYFGAGTRLSVL.

The chain has TRBV20-1 and TRBJ1-5; the match to TRBD1 covers 12 bases. The CDR3 has 14 residues. The V segment lost 6 bases and the J segment 4 bases; nucleotides outside the gene matches: 4. CDR1 DFQATT and CDR2 SNEGSKA come from the germline V gene (reference sequence). CDR3 nucleotides: TGCAGTGCCCCGGGACAGGGGGCTAATCAGCCCCAGCATTTT. Its translation: CSAPGQGANQPQHF.

This clonotype has ten or more counts. This chain links TRBV29-1 with TRBJ1-1; the D gene is possibly TRBD1 (6 bases). The CDR3 is 12 residues long. Trimming removed 3 bases from V and 5 bases from J, with 10 bases in between. Germline values: CDR1 SQVTM, CDR2 ANQGSEA. Written as DNA, the CDR3 is TGCAGCGTTGACAGGGGCGAGACTGAAGCTTTCTTT. Translation: CSVDRGETEAFF.